Below are 2 T cell receptor beta chains sequenced from a single sample in a study of healthy donors' naive CD4 and CD8 T cells. A linear amplification protocol produced the TCR libraries from roughly 480 ng of total RNA. One entry per CDR3 protein, called by TCRdb with MiXCR from the reads. Of approximately 200,000 distinct CDR3 sequences in the sample, about 70% were seen once. The specimen was naive CD4+ and CD8+ T cells sorted from blood, pooled from several donors. Every receptor here comes from a pool of human donors in good health; the sample pools cells from several healthy donors.

This clonotype has only a few counts. The genes are TRBV29-1 and TRBJ2-2; D gene ambiguous. V lost 4 bases, J lost 2 bases, and 5 bases lay in between. This CDR3 is built from 12 residues. The germline V gene encodes CDR1 SQVTM and CDR2 ANQGSEA. The CDR3 DNA sequence: TGCAGCGTTGTCTCCAACACCGGGGAGCTGTTTTTT. Translation gives CSVVSNTGELFF.

This clonotype appeared a single time. The junction shows a germline mismatch at one end, possibly a read error. In nucleotides, the CDR3 is TGTGCCAGCAGTTTATCGAAACAAACCGAAGCCTTCTTT. This translates into CASSLSKQTEAFF. The chain couples TRBV27 to TRBJ1-1; unclear D gene. The CDR3 runs 13 residues. CDR1 is MNHEY and CDR2 is SMNVEV in the germline V gene (reference sequence).